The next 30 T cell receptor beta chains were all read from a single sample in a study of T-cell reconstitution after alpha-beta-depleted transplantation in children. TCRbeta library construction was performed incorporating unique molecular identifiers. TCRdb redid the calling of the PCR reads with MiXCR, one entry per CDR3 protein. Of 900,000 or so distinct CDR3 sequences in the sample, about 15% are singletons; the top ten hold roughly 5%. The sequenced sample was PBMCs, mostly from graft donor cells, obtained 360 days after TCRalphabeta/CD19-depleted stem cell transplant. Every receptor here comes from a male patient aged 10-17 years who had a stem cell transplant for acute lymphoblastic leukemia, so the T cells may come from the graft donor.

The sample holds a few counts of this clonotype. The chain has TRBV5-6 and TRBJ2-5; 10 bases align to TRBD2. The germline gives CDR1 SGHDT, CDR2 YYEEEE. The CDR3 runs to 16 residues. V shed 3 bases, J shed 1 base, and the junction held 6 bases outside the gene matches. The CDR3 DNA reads TGTGCCAGCAGCTACTTAGCGGGGGGCACCCAAGAGACCCAGTACTTC. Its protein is CASSYLAGGTQETQYF.

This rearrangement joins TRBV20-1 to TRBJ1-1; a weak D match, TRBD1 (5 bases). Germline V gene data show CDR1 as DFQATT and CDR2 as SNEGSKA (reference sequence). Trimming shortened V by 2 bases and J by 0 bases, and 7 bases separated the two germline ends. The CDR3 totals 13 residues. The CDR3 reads CSARIQVNTEAFF. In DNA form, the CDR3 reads TGCAGTGCTAGAATACAGGTGAACACTGAAGCTTTCTTT.

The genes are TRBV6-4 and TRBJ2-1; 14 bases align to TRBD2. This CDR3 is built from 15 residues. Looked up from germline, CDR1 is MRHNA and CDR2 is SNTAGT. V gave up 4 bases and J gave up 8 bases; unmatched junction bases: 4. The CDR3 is CASSGLAGGLDEQFF. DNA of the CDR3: TGTGCCAGCAGTGGACTAGCGGGAGGGTTAGATGAGCAGTTCTTC.

CDR3 loop: CASSQPTRRGGETQYF. CDR3 DNA sequence: TGCGCCAGCAGCCAACCCACTAGGAGGGGAGGTGAGACCCAGTACTTC. The gene calls are TRBV4-1 and TRBJ2-5; weak D call: TRBD2 (6 bases). CDR1 is MGHRA, CDR2 YSYEKL, per germline. This CDR3 region has 16 residues. V was cut by 2 bases and J by 5 bases, with 18 bases left in between.

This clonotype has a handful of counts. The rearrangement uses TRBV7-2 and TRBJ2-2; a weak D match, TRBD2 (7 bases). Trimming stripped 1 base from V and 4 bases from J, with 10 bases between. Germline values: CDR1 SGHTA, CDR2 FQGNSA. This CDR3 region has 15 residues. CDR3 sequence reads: CASSLGGGGTGELFF. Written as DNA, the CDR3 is TGTGCCAGCAGCTTAGGGGGGGGCGGCACCGGGGAGCTGTTTTTT.

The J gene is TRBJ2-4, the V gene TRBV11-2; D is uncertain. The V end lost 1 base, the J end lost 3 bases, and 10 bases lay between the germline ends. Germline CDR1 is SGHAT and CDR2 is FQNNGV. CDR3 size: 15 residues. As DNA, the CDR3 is TGTGCCAGCAGCTTAGTACGGAAAGACAAAAACATTCAGTACTTC. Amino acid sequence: CASSLVRKDKNIQYF.

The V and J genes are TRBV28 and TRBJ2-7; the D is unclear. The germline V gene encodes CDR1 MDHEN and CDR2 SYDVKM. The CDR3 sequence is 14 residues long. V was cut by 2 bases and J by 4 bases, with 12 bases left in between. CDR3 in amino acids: CASSLPQMGYEQYF. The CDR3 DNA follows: TGTGCCAGCAGTTTACCCCAGATGGGGTACGAGCAGTACTTC.

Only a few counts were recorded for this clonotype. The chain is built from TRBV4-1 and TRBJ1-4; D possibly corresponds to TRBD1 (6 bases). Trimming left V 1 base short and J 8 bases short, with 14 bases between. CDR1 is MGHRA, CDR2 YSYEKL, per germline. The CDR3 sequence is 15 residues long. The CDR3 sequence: CASSQAGRGYEKLFF. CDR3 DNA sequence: TGCGCCAGCAGCCAAGCTGGCAGGGGCTACGAAAAACTGTTTTTT.

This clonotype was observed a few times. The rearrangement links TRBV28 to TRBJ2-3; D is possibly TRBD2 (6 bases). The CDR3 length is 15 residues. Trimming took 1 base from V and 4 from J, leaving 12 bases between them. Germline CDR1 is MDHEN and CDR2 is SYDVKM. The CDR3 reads CASSLLEGAADTQYF. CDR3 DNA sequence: TGTGCCAGCAGTTTATTGGAGGGAGCCGCAGATACGCAGTATTTT. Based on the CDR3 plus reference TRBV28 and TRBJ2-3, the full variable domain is DVKVTQSSRYLVKRTGEKVFLECVQDMDHENMFWYRQDPGLGLRLIYFSYDVKMKEKGDIPEGYSVSREKKERFSLILESASTNQTSMYLCASSLLEGAADTQYFGPGTRLTVL.

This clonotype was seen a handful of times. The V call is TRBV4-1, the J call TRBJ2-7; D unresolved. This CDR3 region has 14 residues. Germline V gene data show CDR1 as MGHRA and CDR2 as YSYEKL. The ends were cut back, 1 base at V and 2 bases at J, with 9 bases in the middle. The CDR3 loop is CASSQVKDAYEQYF. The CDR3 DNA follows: TGCGCCAGCAGCCAAGTCAAGGACGCCTACGAGCAGTACTTC.

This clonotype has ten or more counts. The CDR3 spells CASRSHADYEQYF. The CDR3 DNA is TGTGCCAGCAGGAGCCATGCGGACTACGAGCAGTACTTC. This chain joins TRBV6-6 and TRBJ2-7; D is undetermined. Germline CDR1 MNHNY, CDR2 SVGAGI (reference sequence). The length of the CDR3 is 13 residues. V lost 6 bases, J lost 3 bases, and 12 bases lay in between.

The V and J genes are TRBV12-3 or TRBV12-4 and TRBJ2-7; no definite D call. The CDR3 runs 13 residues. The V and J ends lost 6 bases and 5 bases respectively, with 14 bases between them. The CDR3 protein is CASSPQGLDEQYF. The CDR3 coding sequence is TGTGCCAGCAGCCCCCAAGGGCTCGACGAGCAGTACTTC.

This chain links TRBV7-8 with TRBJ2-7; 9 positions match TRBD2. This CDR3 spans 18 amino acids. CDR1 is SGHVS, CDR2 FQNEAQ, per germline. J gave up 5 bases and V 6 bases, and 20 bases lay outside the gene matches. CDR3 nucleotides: TGTGCCAGCAGAAACTTCCGGCGCGAGGGGACTAGCAGAAACGAGCAGTACTTC. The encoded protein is CASRNFRREGTSRNEQYF.

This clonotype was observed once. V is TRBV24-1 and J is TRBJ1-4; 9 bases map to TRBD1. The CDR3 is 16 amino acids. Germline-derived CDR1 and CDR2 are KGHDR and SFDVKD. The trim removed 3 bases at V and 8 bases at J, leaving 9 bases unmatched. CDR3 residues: CATSDAPGQGEEKLFF. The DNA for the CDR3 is TGTGCCACCAGTGATGCCCCGGGACAGGGAGAAGAAAAACTGTTTTTT.

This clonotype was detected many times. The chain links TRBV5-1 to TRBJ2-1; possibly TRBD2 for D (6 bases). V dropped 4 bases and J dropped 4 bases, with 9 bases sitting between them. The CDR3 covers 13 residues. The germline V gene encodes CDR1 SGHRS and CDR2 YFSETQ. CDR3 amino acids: CASSPLAYNEQFF. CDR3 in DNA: TGCGCCAGCAGCCCCCTAGCGTACAATGAGCAGTTCTTC.

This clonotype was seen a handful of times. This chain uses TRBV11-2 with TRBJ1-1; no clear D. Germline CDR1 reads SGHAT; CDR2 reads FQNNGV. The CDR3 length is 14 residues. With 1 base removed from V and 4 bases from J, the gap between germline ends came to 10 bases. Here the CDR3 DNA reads TGTGCCAGCAGCTTAGGTGAGGGATCCACTGAAGCTTTCTTT. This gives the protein CASSLGEGSTEAFF.

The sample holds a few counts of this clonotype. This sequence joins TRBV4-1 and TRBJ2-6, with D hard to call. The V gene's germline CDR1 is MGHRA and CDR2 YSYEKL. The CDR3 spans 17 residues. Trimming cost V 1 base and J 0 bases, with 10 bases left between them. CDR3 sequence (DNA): TGCGCCAGCAGCCAAGTTCACGGTAGCTCTGGGGCCAACGTCCTGACTTTC. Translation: CASSQVHGSSGANVLTF.

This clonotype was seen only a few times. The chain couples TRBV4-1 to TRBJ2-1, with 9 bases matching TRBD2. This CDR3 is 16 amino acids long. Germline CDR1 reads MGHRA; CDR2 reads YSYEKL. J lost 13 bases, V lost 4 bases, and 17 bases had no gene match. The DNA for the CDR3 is TGCGCCAGCAGCCCAAGGAGGACTAGCGAAATCCCCATCCAGTTCTTC. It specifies CASSPRRTSEIPIQFF.

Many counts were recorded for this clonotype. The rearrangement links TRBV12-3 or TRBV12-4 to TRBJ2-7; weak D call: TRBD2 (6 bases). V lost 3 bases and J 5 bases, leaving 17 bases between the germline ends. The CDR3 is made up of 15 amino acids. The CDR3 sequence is CASSFDEARGNEQYF. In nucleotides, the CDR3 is TGTGCCAGCAGTTTTGACGAGGCTCGGGGGAACGAGCAGTACTTC.

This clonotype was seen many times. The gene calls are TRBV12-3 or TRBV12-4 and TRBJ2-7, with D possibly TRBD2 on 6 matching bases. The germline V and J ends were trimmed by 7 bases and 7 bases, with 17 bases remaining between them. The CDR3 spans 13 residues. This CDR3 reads CASNPGSGREQYF. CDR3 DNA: TGTGCCAGCAACCCGGGTAGCGGTCGGGAGCAGTACTTC.

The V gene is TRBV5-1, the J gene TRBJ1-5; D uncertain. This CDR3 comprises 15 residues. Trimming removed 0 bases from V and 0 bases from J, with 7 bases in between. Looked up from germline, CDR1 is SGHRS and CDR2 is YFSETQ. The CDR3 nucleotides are TGCGCCAGCAGCTTGGGGGAGGTTAGCAATCAGCCCCAGCATTTT. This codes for CASSLGEVSNQPQHF.

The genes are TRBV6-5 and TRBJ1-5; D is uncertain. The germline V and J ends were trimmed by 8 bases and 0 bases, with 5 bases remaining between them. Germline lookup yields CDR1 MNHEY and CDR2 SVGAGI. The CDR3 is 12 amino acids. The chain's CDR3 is CASGYSNQPQHF. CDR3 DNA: TGTGCCAGCGGATATAGCAATCAGCCCCAGCATTTT.

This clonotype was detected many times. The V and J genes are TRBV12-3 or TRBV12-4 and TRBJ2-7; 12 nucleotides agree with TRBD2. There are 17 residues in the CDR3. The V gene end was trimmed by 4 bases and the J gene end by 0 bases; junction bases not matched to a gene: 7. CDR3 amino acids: CASSSLGLAGFSYEQYF. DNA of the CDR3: TGTGCCAGCAGTTCGCTCGGACTAGCGGGGTTCTCCTACGAGCAGTACTTC.

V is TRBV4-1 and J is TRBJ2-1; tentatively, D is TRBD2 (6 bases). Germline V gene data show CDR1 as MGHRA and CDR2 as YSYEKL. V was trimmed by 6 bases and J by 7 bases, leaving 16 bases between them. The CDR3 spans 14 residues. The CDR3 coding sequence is TGCGCCAGCAGGGAGGGCCAGGTTGAGAATGAGCAGTTCTTC. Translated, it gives CASREGQVENEQFF.

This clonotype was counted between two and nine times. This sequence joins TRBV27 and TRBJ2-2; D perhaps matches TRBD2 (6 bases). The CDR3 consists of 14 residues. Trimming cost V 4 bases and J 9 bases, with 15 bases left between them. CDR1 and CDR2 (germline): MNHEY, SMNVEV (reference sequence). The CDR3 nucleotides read TGTGCCAGCAGTTCGCCCGAGGGGAGGAGGGAGCTGTTTTTT. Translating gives CASSSPEGRRELFF.

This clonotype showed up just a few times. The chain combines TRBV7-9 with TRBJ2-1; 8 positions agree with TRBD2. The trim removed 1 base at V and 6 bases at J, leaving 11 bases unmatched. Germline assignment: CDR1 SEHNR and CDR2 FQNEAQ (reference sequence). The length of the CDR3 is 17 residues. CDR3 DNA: TGTGCCAGCAGCTTAGGAGGGATAAGCGGGGGAATCAATGAGCAGTTCTTC. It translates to CASSLGGISGGINEQFF.

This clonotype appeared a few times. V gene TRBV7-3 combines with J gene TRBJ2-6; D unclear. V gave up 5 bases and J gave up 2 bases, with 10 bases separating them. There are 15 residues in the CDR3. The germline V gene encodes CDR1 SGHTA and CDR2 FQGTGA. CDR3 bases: TGTGCCAGCAGCCCACAGCAAACTGGGGCCAACGTCCTGACTTTC. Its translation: CASSPQQTGANVLTF.

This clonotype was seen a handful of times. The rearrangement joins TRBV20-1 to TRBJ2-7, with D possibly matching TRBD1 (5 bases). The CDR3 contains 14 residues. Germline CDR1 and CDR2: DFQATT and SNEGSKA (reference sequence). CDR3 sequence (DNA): TGCAGACACTCTTCGGACACGATCACCTACGAGCAGTACTTC. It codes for CRHSSDTITYEQYF.

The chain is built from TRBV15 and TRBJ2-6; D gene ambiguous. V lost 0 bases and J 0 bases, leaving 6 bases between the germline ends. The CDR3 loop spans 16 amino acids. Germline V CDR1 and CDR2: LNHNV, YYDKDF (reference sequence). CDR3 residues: CATSRDLTSGANVLTF. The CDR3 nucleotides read TGTGCCACCAGCAGAGATCTAACCTCTGGGGCCAACGTCCTGACTTTC.

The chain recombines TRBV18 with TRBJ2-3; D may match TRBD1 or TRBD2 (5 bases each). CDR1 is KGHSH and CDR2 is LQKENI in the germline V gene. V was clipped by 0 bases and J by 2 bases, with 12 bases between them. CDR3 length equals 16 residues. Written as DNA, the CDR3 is TGTGCCAGCTCACCACCGGGACGGGAAGCCACAGATACGCAGTATTTT. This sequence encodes CASSPPGREATDTQYF.